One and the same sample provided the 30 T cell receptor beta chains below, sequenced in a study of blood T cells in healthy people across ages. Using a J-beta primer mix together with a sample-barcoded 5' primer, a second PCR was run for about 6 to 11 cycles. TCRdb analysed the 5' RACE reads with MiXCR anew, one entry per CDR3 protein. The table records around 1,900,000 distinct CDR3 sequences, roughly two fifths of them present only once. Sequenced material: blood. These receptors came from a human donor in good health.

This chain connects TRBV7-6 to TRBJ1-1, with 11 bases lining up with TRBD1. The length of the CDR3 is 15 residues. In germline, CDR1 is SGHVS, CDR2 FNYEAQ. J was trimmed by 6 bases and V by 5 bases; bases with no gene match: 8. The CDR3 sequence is CASSNTGTGGPEAFF. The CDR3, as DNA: TGTGCCAGCAGCAATACCGGGACAGGGGGACCTGAAGCTTTCTTT.

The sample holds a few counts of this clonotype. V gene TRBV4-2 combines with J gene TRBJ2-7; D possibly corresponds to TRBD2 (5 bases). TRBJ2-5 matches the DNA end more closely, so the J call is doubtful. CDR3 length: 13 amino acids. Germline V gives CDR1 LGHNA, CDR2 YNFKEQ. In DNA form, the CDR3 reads TGTGCCAGCAGCGGACTCACGGTGGAGACCCAGTACTTC. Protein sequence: CASSGLTVETQYF.

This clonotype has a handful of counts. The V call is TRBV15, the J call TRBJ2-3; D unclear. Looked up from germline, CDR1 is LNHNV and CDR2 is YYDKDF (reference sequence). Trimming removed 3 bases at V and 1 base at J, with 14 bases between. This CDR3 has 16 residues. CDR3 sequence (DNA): TGTGCCACCAGCAGTTCTAGAATAGTCGGCACAGATACGCAGTATTTT. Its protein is CATSSSRIVGTDTQYF. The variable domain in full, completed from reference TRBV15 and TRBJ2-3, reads DAMVIQNPRYQVTQFGKPVTLSCSQTLNHNVMYWYQQKSSQAPKLLFHYYDKDFNNEADTPDNFQSRRPNTSFCFLDIRSPGLGDTAMYLCATSSSRIVGTDTQYFGPGTRLTVL.

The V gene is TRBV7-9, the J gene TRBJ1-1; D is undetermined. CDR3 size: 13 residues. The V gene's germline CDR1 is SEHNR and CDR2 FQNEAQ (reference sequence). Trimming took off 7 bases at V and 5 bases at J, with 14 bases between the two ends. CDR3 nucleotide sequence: TGTGCCAGCACCAACGAGATGGGAACTGAAGCTTTCTTT. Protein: CASTNEMGTEAFF.

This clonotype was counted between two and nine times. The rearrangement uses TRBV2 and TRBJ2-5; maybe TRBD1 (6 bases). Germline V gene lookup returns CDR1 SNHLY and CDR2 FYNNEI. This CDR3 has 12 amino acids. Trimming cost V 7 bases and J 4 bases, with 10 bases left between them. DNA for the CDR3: TGTGCCAGCACTCAGGGGACAGAGACCCAGTACTTC. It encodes CASTQGTETQYF. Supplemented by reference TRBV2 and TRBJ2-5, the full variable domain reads EPEVTQTPSHQVTQMGQEVILRCVPISNHLYFYWYRQILGQKVEFLVSFYNNEISEKSEIFDDQFSVERPDGSNFTLKIRSTKLEDSAMYFCASTQGTETQYFGPGTRLLVL.

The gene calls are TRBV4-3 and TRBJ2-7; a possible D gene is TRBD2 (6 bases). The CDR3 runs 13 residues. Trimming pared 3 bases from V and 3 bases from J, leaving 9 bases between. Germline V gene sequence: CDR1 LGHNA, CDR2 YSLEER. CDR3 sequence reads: CASSQMGGYEQYF. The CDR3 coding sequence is TGCGCCAGCAGCCAGATGGGAGGCTACGAGCAGTACTTC.

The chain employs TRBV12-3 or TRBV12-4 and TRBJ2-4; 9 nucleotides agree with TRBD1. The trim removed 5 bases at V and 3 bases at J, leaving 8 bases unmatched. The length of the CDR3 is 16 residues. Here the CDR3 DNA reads TGTGCCAGCAGTCCCGGGGACAGGGCGGGCAAAAACATTCAGTACTTC. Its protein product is CASSPGDRAGKNIQYF.

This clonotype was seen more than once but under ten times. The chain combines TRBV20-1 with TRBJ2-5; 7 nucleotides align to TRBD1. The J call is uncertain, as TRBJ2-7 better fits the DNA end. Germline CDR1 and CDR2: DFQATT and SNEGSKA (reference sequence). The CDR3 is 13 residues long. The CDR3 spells CSASPGTDYEQYF. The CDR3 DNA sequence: TGCAGTGCTAGCCCCGGGACAGACTACGAGCAGTACTTC.

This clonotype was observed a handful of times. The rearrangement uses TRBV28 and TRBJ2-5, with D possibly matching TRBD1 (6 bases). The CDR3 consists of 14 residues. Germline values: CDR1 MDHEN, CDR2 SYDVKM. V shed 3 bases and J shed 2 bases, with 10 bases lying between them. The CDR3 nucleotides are TGTGCCAGCAGTTTTTGGACAGAACAAGAGACCCAGTACTTC. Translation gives CASSFWTEQETQYF. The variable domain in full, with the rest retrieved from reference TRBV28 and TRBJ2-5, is DVKVTQSSRYLVKRTGEKVFLECVQDMDHENMFWYRQDPGLGLRLIYFSYDVKMKEKGDIPEGYSVSREKKERFSLILESASTNQTSMYLCASSFWTEQETQYFGPGTRLLVL.

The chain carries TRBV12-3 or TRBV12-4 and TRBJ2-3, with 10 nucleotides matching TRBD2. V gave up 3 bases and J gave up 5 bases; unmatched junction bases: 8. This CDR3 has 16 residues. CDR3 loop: CASSFPGLAIGDTQYF. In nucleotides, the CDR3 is TGTGCCAGCAGTTTCCCGGGACTAGCGATAGGAGATACGCAGTATTTT.

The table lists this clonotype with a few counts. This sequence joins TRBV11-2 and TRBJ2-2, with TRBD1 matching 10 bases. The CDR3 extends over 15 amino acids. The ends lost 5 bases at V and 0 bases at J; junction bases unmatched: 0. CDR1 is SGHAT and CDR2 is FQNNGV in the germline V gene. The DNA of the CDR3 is TGTGCCAGCAGCGGACAGGGGGCGAACACCGGGGAGCTGTTTTTT. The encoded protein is CASSGQGANTGELFF.

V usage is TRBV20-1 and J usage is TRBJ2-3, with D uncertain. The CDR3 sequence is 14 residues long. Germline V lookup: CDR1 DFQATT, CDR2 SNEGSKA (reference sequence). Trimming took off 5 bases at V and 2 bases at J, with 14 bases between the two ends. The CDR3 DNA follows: TGCAGTGCTGCGACCCAGACGCACACAGATACGCAGTATTTT. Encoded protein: CSAATQTHTDTQYF.

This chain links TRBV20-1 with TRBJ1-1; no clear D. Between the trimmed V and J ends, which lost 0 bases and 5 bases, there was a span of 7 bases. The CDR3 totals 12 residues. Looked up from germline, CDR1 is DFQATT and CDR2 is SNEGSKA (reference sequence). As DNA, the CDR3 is TGCAGTGCTAGAGATCGATGGACTGAAGCTTTCTTT. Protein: CSARDRWTEAFF.

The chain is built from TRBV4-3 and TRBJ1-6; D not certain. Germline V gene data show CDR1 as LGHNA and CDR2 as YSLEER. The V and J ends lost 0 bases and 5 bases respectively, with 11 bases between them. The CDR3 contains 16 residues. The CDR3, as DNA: TGCGCCAGCAGCCAAGATGGAGCTACCGATAATTCACCCCTCCACTTT. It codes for CASSQDGATDNSPLHF.

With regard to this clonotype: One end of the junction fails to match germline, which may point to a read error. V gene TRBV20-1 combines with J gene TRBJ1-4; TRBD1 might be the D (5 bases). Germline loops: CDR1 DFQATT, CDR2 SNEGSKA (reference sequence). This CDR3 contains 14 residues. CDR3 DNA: TGCAGCGCTAGAGATGAGGGGATTGGTGAAAAACTGTTTTTT. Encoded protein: CSARDEGIGEKLFF.

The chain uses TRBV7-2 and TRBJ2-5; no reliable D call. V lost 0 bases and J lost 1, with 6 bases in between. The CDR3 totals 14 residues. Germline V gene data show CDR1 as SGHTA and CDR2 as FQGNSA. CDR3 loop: CASSLAIAQETQYF. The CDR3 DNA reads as TGTGCCAGCAGCTTAGCGATAGCCCAAGAGACCCAGTACTTC.

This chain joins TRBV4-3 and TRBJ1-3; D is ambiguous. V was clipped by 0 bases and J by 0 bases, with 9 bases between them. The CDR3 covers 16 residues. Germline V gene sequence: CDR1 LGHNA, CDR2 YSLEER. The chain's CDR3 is CASSQDSSTSGNTIYF. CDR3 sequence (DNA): TGCGCCAGCAGCCAAGATTCATCCACCTCTGGAAACACCATATATTTT.

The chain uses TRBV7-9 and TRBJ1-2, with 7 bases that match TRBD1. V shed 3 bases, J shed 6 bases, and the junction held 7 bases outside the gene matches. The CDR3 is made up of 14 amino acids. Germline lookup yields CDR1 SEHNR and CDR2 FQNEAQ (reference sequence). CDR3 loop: CASSFGRGGNGYTF. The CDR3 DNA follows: TGTGCCAGCAGCTTTGGCAGGGGGGGAAATGGCTACACCTTC.

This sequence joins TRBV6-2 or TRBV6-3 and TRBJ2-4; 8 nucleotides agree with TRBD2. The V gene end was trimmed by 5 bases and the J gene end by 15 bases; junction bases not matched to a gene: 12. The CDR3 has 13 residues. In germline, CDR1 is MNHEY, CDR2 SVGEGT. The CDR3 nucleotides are TGTGCCAGCAGTATTATCAGCGGGGGCGAGCTGTACTTC. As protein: CASSIISGGELYF.

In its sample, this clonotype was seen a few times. CDR3: CASSNSRDITYEQYF. The CDR3 DNA follows: TGTGCCAGCAGTAATAGTCGGGACATAACCTACGAGCAGTACTTC. The genes are TRBV6-5 and TRBJ2-7; tentatively, D is TRBD1 (6 bases). The CDR3 length is 15 residues. The V and J ends lost 5 bases and 2 bases respectively, with 16 bases between them. CDR1 and CDR2 (germline): MNHEY, SVGAGI.

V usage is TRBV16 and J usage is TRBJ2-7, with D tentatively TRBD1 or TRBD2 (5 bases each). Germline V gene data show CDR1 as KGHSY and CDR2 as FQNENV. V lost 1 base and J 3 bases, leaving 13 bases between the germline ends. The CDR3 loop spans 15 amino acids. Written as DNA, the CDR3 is TGTGCCAGCAGCCAATTTCCGGGACCAAGCTACGAGCAGTACTTC. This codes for CASSQFPGPSYEQYF.

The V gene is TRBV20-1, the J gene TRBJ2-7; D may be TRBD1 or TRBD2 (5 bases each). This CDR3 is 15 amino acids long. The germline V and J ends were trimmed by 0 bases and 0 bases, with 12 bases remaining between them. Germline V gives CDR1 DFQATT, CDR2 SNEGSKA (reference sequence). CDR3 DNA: TGCAGTGCTAGAGATCTGTCCGGGACCTCCTACGAGCAGTACTTC. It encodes CSARDLSGTSYEQYF.

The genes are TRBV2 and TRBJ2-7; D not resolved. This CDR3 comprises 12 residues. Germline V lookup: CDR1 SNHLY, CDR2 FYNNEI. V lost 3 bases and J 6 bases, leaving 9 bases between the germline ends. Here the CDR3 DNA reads TGTGCCAGCAGTGACAGTATGAGCGAGCAGTACTTC. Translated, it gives CASSDSMSEQYF.

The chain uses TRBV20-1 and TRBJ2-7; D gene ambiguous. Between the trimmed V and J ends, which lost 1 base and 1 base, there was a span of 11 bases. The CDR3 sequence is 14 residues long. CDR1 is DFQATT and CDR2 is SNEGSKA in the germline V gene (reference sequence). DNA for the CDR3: TGCAGTGCTAGAGGGCCGGGCCCATCCTACGAGCAGTACTTC. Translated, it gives CSARGPGPSYEQYF.

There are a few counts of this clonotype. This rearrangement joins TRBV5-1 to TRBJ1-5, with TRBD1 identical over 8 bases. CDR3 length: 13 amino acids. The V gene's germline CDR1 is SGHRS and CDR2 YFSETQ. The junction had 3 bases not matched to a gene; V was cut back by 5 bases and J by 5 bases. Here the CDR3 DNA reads TGCGCCAGCAGATTGACAGGGGATCAGCCCCAGCATTTT. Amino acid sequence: CASRLTGDQPQHF.

CDR3 loop: CASSWGQGLYGYTF. CDR3 nucleotides: TGTGCCAGCAGTTGGGGACAGGGTCTCTATGGCTACACCTTC. The chain couples TRBV27 to TRBJ1-2; 9 positions agree with TRBD1. The germline V gene encodes CDR1 MNHEY and CDR2 SMNVEV (reference sequence). The length of the CDR3 is 14 residues. V gave up 4 bases and J gave up 4 bases; unmatched junction bases: 4.

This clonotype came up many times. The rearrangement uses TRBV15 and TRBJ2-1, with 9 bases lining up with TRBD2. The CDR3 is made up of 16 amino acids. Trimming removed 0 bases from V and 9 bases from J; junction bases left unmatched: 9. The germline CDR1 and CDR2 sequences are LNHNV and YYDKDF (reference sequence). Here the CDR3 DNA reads TGTGCCACCAGCAGAGATCGGGCGCGGGGGGGCGGTGAGCAGTTCTTC. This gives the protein CATSRDRARGGGEQFF.

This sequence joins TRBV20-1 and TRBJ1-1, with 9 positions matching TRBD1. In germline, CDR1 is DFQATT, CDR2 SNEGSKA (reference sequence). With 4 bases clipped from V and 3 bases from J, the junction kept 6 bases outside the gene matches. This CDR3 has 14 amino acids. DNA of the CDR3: TGCAGTGCTAATCTACAGGGGGCATACACTGAAGCTTTCTTT. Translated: CSANLQGAYTEAFF.

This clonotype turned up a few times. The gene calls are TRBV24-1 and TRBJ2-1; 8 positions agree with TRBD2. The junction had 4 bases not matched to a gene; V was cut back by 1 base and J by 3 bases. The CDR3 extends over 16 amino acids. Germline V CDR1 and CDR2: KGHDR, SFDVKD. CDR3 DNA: TGTGCCACCAGTGATTTATCAGCGGGGGTCTACAATGAGCAGTTCTTC. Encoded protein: CATSDLSAGVYNEQFF.

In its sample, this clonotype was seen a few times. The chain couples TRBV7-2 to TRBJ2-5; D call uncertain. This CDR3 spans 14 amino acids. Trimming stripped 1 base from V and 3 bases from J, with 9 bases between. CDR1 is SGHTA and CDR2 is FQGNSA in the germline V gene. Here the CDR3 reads CASSLGFVEETQYF. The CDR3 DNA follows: TGTGCCAGCAGCTTAGGTTTTGTAGAAGAGACCCAGTACTTC.